These 5 T cell receptor beta chains share one sample of origin, sequenced in a study of blood T cell repertoires in COVID-19. Only in-frame clones appear in the TCRdb table, and some are missing; sequencing was by immunoSEQ multiplex PCR. The table records 100,000 to 150,000 clones, nearly 70% of them present only once. The sequenced sample consisted of peripheral blood. These receptors came from a woman in her 70s with acute or convalescent COVID-19.

V and J are TRBV12-3 or TRBV12-4 and TRBJ2-1; no definite D call. V was cut by 3 bases and J by 0 bases, with 3 bases left in between. This CDR3 spans 13 amino acids. In nucleotides, the CDR3 is TGTGCCAGCAGTTTCAACTCCTACAATGAGCAGTTCTTC. Translating gives CASSFNSYNEQFF.

This rearrangement joins TRBV27 to TRBJ2-7; 8 bases line up with TRBD1. J gave up 0 bases and V 5 bases, and 6 bases lay outside the gene matches. The CDR3 length is 15 residues. The germline V gene encodes CDR1 MNHEY and CDR2 SMNVEV (reference sequence). This CDR3 is CASSPRTGSSYEQYF. In DNA form, the CDR3 reads TGTGCCAGCAGTCCAAGGACAGGGAGCTCCTACGAGCAGTACTTC.

This clone was picked up one time. The chain is built from TRBV3-1 (or the pseudogene TRBV3-2) and TRBJ2-5, with 16 bases that match TRBD2. The CDR3 sequence is 18 residues long. Germline lookup yields CDR1 LGHDT and CDR2 YNNKEL (reference sequence). V gave up 1 base and J gave up 6 bases; unmatched junction bases: 8. The chain's CDR3 is CASSQGLGTSGGAKTQYF. CDR3 bases: TGTGCCAGCAGCCAAGGTTTGGGGACTAGCGGGGGGGCGAAGACCCAGTACTTC.

This clone was seen more than once but under ten times. The rearrangement joins TRBV10-3 to TRBJ2-3, with a tentative D call TRBD2 (6 bases). The germline CDR1 and CDR2 sequences are ENHRY and SYGVKD. V was trimmed by 4 bases and J by 3 bases, leaving 11 bases between them. The CDR3 consists of 14 residues. This chain's CDR3 is CAISAGLATDTQYF. The CDR3 DNA sequence: TGTGCCATCAGTGCGGGTCTAGCGACAGATACGCAGTATTTT.

V and J are TRBV5-3 and TRBJ1-1; D uncertain. TRBV5-3 is an ORF, with its function uncertain. The germline V and J ends were trimmed by 4 bases and 1 base, with 8 bases remaining between them. The CDR3 is 13 amino acids. CDR3 sequence: CARSLCSNTEAFF. The CDR3 coding sequence is TGTGCCAGAAGCCTATGCTCGAACACTGAAGCTTTCTTT.